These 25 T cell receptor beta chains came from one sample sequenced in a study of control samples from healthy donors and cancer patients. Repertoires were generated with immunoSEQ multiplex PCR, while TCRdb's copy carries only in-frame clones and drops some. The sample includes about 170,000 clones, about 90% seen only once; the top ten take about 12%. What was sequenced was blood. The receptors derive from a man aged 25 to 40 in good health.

Written as DNA, the CDR3 is TGTGCCAGCAGCTTAGTAGAGGGGGGCCATGAGCAGTTCTTC. This encodes CASSLVEGGHEQFF. The chain recombines TRBV7-8 with TRBJ2-1, with D perhaps assigned TRBD1 or TRBD2 (6 bases each). Trimming removed 1 base from V and 8 bases from J, with 12 bases in between. Germline CDR1 and CDR2: SGHVS and FQNEAQ. This CDR3 is 14 amino acids long.

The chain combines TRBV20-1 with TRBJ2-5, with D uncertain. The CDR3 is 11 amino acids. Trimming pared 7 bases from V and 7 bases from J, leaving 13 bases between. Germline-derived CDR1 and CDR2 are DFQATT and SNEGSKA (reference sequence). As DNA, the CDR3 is TGCAGTGTCGCTGGCTTCAGGACCCAGTACTTC. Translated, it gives CSVAGFRTQYF.

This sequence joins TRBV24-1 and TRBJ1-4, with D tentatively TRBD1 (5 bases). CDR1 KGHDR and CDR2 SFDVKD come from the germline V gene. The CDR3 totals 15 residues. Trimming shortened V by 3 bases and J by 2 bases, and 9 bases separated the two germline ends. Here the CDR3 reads CATSDPGDTNEKLFF. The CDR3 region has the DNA TGTGCCACCAGTGATCCGGGGGACACTAATGAAAAACTGTTTTTT.

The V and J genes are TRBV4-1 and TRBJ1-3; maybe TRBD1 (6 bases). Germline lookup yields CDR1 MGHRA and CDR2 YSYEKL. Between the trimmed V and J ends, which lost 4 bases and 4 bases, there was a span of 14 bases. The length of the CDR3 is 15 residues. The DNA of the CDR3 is TGCGCCAGCAGCCCACGACGGGGACAAGGAAACACCATATATTTT. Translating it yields CASSPRRGQGNTIYF.

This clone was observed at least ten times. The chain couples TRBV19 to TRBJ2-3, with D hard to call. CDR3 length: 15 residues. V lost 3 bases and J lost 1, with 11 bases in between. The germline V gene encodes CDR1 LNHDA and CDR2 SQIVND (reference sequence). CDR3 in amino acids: CASSIGGQGTDTQYF. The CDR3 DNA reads TGTGCCAGTAGTATCGGTGGCCAAGGCACAGATACGCAGTATTTT.

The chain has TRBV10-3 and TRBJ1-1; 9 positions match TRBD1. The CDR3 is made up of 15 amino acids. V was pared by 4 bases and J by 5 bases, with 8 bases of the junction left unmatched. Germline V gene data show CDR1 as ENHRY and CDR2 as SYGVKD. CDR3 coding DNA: TGTGCCATCAGTGTAGACAGGGGGGTAGGTACTGAAGCTTTCTTT. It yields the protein CAISVDRGVGTEAFF.

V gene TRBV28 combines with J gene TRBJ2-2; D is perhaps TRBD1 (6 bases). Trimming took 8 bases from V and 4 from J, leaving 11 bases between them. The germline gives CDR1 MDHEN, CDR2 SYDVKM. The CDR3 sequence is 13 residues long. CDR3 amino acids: CASGTGSTGELFF. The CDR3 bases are TGTGCCAGCGGTACAGGGTCCACCGGGGAGCTGTTTTTT.

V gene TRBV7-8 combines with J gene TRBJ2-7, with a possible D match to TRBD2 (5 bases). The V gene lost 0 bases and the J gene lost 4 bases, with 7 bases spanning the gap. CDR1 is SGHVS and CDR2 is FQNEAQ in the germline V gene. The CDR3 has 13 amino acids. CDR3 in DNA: TGTGCCAGCAGCTTAGCAGGGAGATACGAGCAGTACTTC. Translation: CASSLAGRYEQYF.

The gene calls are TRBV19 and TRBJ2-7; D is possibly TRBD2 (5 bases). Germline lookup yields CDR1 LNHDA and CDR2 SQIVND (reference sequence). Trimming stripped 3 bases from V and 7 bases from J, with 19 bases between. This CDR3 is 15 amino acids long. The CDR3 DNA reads TGTGCCAGTAGTATGCGAGGGAACGAGGCGTTTGAGCAGTACTTC. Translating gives CASSMRGNEAFEQYF.

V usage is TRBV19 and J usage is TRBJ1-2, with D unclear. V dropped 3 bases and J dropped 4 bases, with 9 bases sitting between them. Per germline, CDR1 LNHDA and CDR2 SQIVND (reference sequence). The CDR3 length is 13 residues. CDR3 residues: CASSIVGGYGYTF. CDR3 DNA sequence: TGTGCCAGTAGTATCGTGGGAGGCTATGGCTACACCTTC.

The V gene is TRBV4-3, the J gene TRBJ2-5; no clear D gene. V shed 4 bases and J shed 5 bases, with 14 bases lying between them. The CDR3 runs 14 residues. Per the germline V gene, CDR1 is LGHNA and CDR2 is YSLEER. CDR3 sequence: CASSPYPYRETQYF. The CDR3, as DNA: TGCGCCAGCAGCCCATACCCCTATCGGGAGACCCAGTACTTC.

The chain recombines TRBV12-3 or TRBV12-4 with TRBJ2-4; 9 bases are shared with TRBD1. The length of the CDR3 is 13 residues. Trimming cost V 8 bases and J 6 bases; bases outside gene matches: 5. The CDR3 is CASEGQGANIQYF. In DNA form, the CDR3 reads TGTGCCAGCGAGGGACAGGGAGCAAACATTCAGTACTTC.

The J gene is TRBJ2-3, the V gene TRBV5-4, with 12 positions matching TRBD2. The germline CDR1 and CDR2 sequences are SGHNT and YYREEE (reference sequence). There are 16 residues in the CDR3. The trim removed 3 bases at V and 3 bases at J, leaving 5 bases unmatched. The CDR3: CASSYRLAGDTDTQYF. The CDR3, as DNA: TGTGCCAGCAGCTATAGACTAGCGGGAGATACAGATACGCAGTATTTT.

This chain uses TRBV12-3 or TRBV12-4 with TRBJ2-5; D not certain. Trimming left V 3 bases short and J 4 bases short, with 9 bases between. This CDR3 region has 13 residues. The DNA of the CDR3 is TGTGCCAGCAGTTTGACTGAGGCAGAGACCCAGTACTTC. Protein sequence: CASSLTEAETQYF.

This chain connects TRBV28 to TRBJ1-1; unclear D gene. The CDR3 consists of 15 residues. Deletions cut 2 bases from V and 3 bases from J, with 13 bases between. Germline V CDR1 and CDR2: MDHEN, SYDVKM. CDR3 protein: CASSLRYPSDTEAFF. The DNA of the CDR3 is TGTGCCAGCAGTTTAAGATACCCCTCGGACACTGAAGCTTTCTTT.

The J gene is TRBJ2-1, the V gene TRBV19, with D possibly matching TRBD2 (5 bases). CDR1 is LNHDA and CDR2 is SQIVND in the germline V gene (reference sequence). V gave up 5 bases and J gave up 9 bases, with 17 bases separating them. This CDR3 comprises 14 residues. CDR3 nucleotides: TGTGCCAGTAGTGCCCTTGCGGGTAATATTGAGCAGTTCTTC. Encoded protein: CASSALAGNIEQFF.

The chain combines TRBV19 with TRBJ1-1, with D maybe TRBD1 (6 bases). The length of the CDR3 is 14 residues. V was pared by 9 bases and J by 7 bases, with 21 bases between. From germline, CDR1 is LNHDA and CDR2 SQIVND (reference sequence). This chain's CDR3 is CARNNRVRLLEAFF. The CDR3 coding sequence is TGTGCCAGGAACAACAGGGTACGCTTACTTGAAGCTTTCTTT. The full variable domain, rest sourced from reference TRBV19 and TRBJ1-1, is DGGITQSPKYLFRKEGQNVTLSCEQNLNHDAMYWYRQDPGQGLRLIYYSQIVNDFQKGDIAEGYSVSREKKESFPLTVTSAQKNPTAFYLCARNNRVRLLEAFFGQGTRLTVV.

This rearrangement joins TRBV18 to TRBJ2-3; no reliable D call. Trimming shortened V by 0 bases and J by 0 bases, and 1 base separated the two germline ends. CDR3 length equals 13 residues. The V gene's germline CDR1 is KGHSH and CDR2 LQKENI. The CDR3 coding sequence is TGTGCCAGCTCACCACCCAGCACAGATACGCAGTATTTT. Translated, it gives CASSPPSTDTQYF.

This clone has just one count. The CDR3: CASSFNGDQPQHF. CDR3 bases: TGTGCCAGCAGTTTCAACGGGGATCAGCCCCAGCATTTT. J is TRBJ1-5 and V is TRBV27; no definite D call. The CDR3 totals 13 residues. Per the germline V gene, CDR1 is MNHEY and CDR2 is SMNVEV (reference sequence). Trimming left V 3 bases short and J 5 bases short, with 8 bases between.

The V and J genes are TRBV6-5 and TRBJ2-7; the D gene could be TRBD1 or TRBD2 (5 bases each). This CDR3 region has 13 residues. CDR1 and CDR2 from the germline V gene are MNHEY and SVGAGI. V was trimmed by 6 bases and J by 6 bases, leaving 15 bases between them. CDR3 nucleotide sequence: TGTGCCAGCAGAAGGGACCAAATCAGCGAGCAGTACTTC. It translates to CASRRDQISEQYF.

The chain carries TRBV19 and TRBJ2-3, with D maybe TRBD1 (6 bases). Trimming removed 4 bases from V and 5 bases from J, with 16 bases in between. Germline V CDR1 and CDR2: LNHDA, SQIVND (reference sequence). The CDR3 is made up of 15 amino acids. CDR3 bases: TGTGCCAGTAGTACCGGAGCAGGGGTACTAGATACGCAGTATTTT. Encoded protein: CASSTGAGVLDTQYF. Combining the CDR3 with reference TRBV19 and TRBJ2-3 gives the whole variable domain DGGITQSPKYLFRKEGQNVTLSCEQNLNHDAMYWYRQDPGQGLRLIYYSQIVNDFQKGDIAEGYSVSREKKESFPLTVTSAQKNPTAFYLCASSTGAGVLDTQYFGPGTRLTVL.

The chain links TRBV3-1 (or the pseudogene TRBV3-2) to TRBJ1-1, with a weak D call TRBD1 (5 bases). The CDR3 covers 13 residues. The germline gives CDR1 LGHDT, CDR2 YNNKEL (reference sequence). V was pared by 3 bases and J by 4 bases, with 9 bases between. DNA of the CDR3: TGTGCCAGCAGCCACTTGACAGTCACTGAAGCTTTCTTT. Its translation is CASSHLTVTEAFF.

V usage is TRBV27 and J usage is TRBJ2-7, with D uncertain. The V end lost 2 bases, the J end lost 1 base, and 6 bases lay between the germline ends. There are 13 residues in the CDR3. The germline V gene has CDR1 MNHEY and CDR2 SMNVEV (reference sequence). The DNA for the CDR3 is TGTGCCAGCAGTTTAAAGGGATCCTACGAGCAGTACTTC. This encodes CASSLKGSYEQYF.

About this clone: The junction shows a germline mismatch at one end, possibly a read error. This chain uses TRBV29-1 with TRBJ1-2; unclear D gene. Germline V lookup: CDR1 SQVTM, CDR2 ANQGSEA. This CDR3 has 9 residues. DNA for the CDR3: TGCAGCGTCGAAGGTGGCTACACCTTC. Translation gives CSVEGGYTF.

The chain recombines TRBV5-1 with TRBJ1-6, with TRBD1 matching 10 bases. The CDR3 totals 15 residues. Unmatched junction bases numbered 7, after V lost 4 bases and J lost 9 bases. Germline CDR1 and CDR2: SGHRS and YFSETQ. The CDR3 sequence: CASSRGTGEISPLHF. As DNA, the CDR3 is TGCGCCAGCAGCAGGGGGACAGGGGAAATTTCACCCCTCCACTTT.